The 7 T cell receptor beta chains given below trace back to one sample, sequenced in a study of blood T cell repertoires in COVID-19. Assay: immunoSEQ multiplex PCR; the TCRdb copy retains only in-frame clones and omits some. The sample lists some 70,000 clones; 85% to 90% were seen once. Sequencing input: peripheral blood. The receptors come from a man in his 60s with acute or convalescent COVID-19.

This clone appeared once. The gene calls are TRBV10-2 and TRBJ1-4, with 11 bases aligning to TRBD1. Germline V gives CDR1 WSHSY, CDR2 SAAADI. With V trimmed by 7 bases and J by 5 bases, 9 bases remained unmatched. The CDR3 length is 16 residues. In DNA form, the CDR3 reads TGCGCCAGCAAAAACACCGGGACAGGGGGAAATGAAAAACTGTTTTTT. Translating it yields CASKNTGTGGNEKLFF.

The rearrangement links TRBV5-1 to TRBJ2-2; no definite D call. This CDR3 is built from 16 residues. Trimming took off 2 bases at V and 1 base at J, with 12 bases between the two ends. Germline CDR1 and CDR2: SGHRS and YFSETQ. CDR3 sequence reads: CASSLSSQRNTGELFF. In DNA, the CDR3 is TGCGCCAGCAGCTTAAGTTCACAGAGGAACACCGGGGAGCTGTTTTTT.

This chain links TRBV7-3 with TRBJ2-3, with D perhaps matching TRBD2 (5 bases). V lost 5 bases and J lost 4, with 16 bases in between. This CDR3 contains 15 residues. Germline V gene data show CDR1 as SGHTA and CDR2 as FQGTGA. In nucleotides, the CDR3 is TGTGCCAGCAGCCCGCCCTCCGCGGGTCCAGATACGCAGTATTTT. Protein product: CASSPPSAGPDTQYF.

V usage is TRBV24-1 and J usage is TRBJ2-2; 12 bases align to TRBD2. The CDR3 has 17 residues. Germline CDR1 KGHDR, CDR2 SFDVKD. The J segment lost 5 bases and the V segment lost 0 bases, leaving 3 bases of the junction unmatched. The CDR3 nucleotides read TGTGCCACCAGTGATTTGGCTAGCGGGAGGGGTACCGGGGAGCTGTTTTTT. The encoded protein is CATSDLASGRGTGELFF.

The chain employs TRBV7-2 and TRBJ2-7; 7 bases map to TRBD2. The V segment lost 1 base and the J segment 7 bases; nucleotides outside the gene matches: 19. Germline CDR1 SGHTA, CDR2 FQGNSA. There are 18 residues in the CDR3. The chain's CDR3 is CASSLVASGRLPRLEQYF. CDR3 DNA: TGTGCCAGCAGCTTAGTCGCTAGCGGCCGTCTACCTCGCCTAGAGCAGTACTTC.

The V call is TRBV5-1, the J call TRBJ2-7; 8 positions match TRBD1. Germline loops: CDR1 SGHRS, CDR2 YFSETQ. This CDR3 is built from 15 residues. J gave up 3 bases and V 4 bases, and 9 bases lay outside the gene matches. The CDR3 DNA reads as TGCGCCAGCAGCCCGGACAGGGCTGGGGTCTACGAGCAGTACTTC. Translating it yields CASSPDRAGVYEQYF. The full variable domain, in which reference TRBV5-1 and TRBJ2-7 provide the parts outside the CDR3, is KAGVTQTPRYLIKTRGQQVTLSCSPISGHRSVSWYQQTPGQGLQFLFEYFSETQRNKGNFPGRFSGRQFSNSRSEMNVSTLELGDSALYLCASSPDRAGVYEQYFGPGTRLTVT.

In this sample, this clone turned up a few times. The chain has TRBV5-4 and TRBJ2-1; 10 positions agree with TRBD1. Germline V gene sequence: CDR1 SGHNT, CDR2 YYREEE (reference sequence). The CDR3 totals 13 residues. V dropped 4 bases and J dropped 8; count of bases not matched to a gene: 3. CDR3 residues: CASSMTGGDEQFF. The CDR3 DNA reads TGTGCCAGCAGCATGACAGGGGGCGATGAGCAGTTCTTC.